A selection of T cell receptor beta chains follows, all from one sample in a study of shared clonotypes between healthy human individuals. Produced via immunoSEQ multiplex PCR; TCRdb's table is partial and in-frame only. The sample shows roughly 2.5 million clones, roughly nine tenths of them seen only once. Sequencing input: naive CD4+ T cells sorted from blood. The receptors here all came from a man aged 18 to 30 in good health. Both conserved end residues are part of each CDR3. A D gene is named only where the DNA matches it firmly. The listing skips clone size in some rows; elsewhere it reads once, few, many or a size class.

TGTGCCAGCAGTTACAGCGGACTTAGCACAGATACGCAGTATTTT | CASSYSGLSTDTQYF | . | . | 15 | TRBJ2-3 | TRBV2
TGTGCCAGCAGTGAAGCCAGCTACAATGAGCAGTTCTTC | CASSEASYNEQFF | . | . | 13 | TRBJ2-1 | TRBV2
. | CASSYTFAGTGVDNEQFF | once | . | 18 | TRBJ2-1 | TRBV4-1
TGCGCCAGCTCACCGGGACTCCCCGCCTACGAGCAGTACTTC | CASSPGLPAYEQYF | once | . | 14 | TRBJ2-7 | TRBV18
TGTGCCAGGGTGACAGGGGAATCACCCCTCCACTTT | CARVTGESPLHF | . | TRBD1 | 12 | TRBJ1-6 | TRBV6-5
TGTGCCTGGAGTCTAGCGGGAGCCGGCACAGATACGCAGTATTTT | CAWSLAGAGTDTQYF | . | TRBD2 | 15 | TRBJ2-3 | TRBV30
TGTGCCAGCAGCCAAGATGGCAGGGGTGAAACTGGCTACACCTTC | CASSQDGRGETGYTF | once | . | 15 | TRBJ1-2 | TRBV14
TGCGCCAGCAGCCAAGATAACGTCCCGGGGGAAGCTTTCTTT | CASSQDNVPGEAFF | . | . | 14 | TRBJ1-1 | TRBV4-1
TGTGCCAGCAGCCTTAGCGGGATCTACGAGCAGTACTTC | CASSLSGIYEQYF | . | TRBD2 | 13 | TRBJ2-7 | TRBV7-9
TGCGCCAGCAGCCAGGGGGGCGGATCGGTCCACGAGCAGTACTTC | CASSQGGGSVHEQYF | . | . | 15 | TRBJ2-7 | TRBV5-1
TGTGCCAGTAGGGGGGGGGTAACGGAGACCCAGTACTTC | CASRGGVTETQYF | . | TRBD2 | 13 | TRBJ2-5 | TRBV19
TGTGCCAGTTCCAGTCTGGGAGGCGCGGTTGGAAACACCATATATTTT | CASSSLGGAVGNTIYF | . | . | 16 | TRBJ1-3 | TRBV19
TGTGCCAGTAGTATAGAGGTTTACAATGAGCAGTTCTTC | CASSIEVYNEQFF | . | . | 13 | TRBJ2-1 | TRBV19
TGTGCCAGCAGCATGGGGCTACAGGGGACGGAGACCCAGTACTTC | CASSMGLQGTETQYF | . | TRBD1 | 15 | TRBJ2-5 | TRBV11-3
TGTGCCAGTAGGGCAGGTCTTCGCGACGAGCAGTACTTC | CASRAGLRDEQYF | . | . | 13 | TRBJ2-7 | TRBV19
TGTGCCAGCAGCTTGGGTCAGGGGAACGAGCAGTACTTC | CASSLGQGNEQYF | . | . | 13 | TRBJ2-7 | TRBV7-9
TGCGCCAGCACAAACCGAGCGAGCACCGGGGAGCTGTTTTTT | CASTNRASTGELFF | . | . | 14 | TRBJ2-2 | TRBV4-3
TGTGCCAGCAGCGGTAGCCCCACAGATACGCAGTATTTT | CASSGSPTDTQYF | . | . | 13 | TRBJ2-3 | TRBV7-3
TGTGCCAGCAGTTTAGTCCAGGGGGCGGGTGGCTACACCTTC | CASSLVQGAGGYTF | . | TRBD1 | 14 | TRBJ1-2 | TRBV27
TGTGCCAGCAGCAAACAGGGGATGAAAGAAAAACTGTTTTTT | CASSKQGMKEKLFF | once | . | 14 | TRBJ1-4 | TRBV21-1